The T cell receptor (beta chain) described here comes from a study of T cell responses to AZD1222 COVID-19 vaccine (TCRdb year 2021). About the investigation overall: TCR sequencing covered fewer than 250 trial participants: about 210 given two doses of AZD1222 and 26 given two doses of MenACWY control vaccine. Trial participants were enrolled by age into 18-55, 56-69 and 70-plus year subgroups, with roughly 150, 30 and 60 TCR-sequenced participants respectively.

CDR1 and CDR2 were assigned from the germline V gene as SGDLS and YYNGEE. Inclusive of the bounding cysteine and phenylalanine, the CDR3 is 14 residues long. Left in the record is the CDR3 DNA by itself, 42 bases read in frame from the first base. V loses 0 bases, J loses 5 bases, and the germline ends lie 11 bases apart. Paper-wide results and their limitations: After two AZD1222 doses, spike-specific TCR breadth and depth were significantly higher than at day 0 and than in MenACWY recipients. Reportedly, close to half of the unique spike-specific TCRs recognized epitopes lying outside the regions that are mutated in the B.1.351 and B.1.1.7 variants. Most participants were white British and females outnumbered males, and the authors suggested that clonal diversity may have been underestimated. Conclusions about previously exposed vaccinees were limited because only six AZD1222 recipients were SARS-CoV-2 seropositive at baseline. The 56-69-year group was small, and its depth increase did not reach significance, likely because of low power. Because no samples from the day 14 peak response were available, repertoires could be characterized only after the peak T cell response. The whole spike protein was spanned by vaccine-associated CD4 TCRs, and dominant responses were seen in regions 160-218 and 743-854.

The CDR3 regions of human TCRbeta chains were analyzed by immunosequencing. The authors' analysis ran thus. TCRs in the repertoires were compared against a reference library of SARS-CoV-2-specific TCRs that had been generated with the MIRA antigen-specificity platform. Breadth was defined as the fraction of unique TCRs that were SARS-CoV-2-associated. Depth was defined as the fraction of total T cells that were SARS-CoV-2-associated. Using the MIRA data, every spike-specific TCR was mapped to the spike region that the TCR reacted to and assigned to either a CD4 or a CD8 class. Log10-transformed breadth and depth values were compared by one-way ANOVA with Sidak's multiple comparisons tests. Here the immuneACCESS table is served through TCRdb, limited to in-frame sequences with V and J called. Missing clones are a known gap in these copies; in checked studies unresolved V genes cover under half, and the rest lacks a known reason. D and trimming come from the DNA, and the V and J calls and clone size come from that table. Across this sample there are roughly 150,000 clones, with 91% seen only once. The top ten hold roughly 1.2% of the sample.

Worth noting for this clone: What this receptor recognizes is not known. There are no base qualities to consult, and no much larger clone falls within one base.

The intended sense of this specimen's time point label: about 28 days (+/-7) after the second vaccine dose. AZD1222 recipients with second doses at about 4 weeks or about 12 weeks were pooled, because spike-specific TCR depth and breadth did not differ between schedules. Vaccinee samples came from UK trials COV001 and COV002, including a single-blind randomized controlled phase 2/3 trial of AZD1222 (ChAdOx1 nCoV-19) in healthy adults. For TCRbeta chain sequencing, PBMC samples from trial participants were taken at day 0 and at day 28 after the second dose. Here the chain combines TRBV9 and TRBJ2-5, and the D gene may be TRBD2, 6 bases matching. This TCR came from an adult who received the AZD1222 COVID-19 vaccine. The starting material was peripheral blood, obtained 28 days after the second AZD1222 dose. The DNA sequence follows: TGTGCCAGCAGCGTAGCTGGACTAACGGAGACCCAGTACTTC. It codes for CASSVAGLTETQYF.